This T cell receptor beta chain was observed in a study of B cell selection in AIRE deficiency. CD4+CD127+ cells were sorted as the conventional CD4 T cells. The germline gives CDR1 SGHNT, CDR2 YENEEA. This CDR3 comprises 18 residues. Trimming removed 5 bases from V and 0 bases from J, with 22 bases in between. This clone showed up just once. Its antigen is not known. Using immunoSEQ multiplex PCR, the repertoire was profiled, and TCRdb retains in-frame clones only, with some absent. The sample records 20,000 to 25,000 clones, about 96% being singletons. Study-level points and caveats: With only TCRbeta sequenced, around 40% of shared healthy Treg sequences overlapped Tconv. Shared Treg sequences were biased toward short CDR3s with few non-templated nucleotide insertions.

The chain uses TRBV11-3 and TRBJ2-5; TRBD1 is a possible D gene (6 bases). The TCR originated in a human donor with AIRE deficiency. Sequenced input: conventional CD4+ T cells sorted from PBMCs. This chain's CDR3 is CASSQGKPGQWYQETQYF. The CDR3 nucleotides read TGTGCCAGCAGCCAAGGAAAACCGGGACAATGGTACCAAGAGACCCAGTACTTC.